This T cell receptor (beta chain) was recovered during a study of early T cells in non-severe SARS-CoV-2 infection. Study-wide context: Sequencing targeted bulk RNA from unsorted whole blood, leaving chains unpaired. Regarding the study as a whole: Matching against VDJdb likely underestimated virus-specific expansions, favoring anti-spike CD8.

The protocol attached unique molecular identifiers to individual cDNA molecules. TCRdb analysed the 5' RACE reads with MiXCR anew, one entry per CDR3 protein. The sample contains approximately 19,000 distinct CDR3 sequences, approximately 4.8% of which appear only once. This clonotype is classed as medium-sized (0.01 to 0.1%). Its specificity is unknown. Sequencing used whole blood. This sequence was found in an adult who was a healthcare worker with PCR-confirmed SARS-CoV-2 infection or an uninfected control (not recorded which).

The CDR3 sequence: CASRYGLAGGPYEQYF. CDR3 DNA sequence: TGTGCCAGCAGATACGGACTAGCGGGAGGACCTTACGAGCAGTACTTC. The rearrangement uses TRBV6-6 and TRBJ2-7; TRBD2 matches 14 bases. The V gene end was trimmed by 6 bases and the J gene end by 4 bases; junction bases not matched to a gene: 8. Germline values: CDR1 MNHNY, CDR2 SVGAGI (reference sequence). The length of the CDR3 is 16 residues.